This T cell receptor beta chain originates from a study of T-cell reconstitution after alpha-beta-depleted transplantation in children. The TCRbeta library was prepared with unique molecular identifiers. TCRdb called the PCR reads again in MiXCR, with one record for every CDR3 protein. The sample includes about 78,000 distinct CDR3 sequences, 13% to 15% seen only once; the top ten take 27%. This clonotype was seen repeatedly, ten times or more. Its antigen is currently unknown. V lost 3 bases to trimming and J lost 7 bases, with 15 bases between them. The CDR3 spans 14 residues. CDR1 is SGHTA and CDR2 is FQGNSA in the germline V gene. Study-level points and caveats: Newly generated T cells supplied most T-cell counts and diversity one year post-transplant. Reportedly, alpha-beta T cells present about two months post-transplant originated from several hundred expanded clones of graft origin.

The chain carries TRBV7-2 and TRBJ1-2, with TRBD1 as a possible D gene (6 bases). The receptor was isolated from a male patient aged 2 to 9 who had a stem cell transplant for acute lymphoblastic leukemia, so the T cells may come from the graft donor. Sequences were derived from PBMCs, mostly from graft donor cells, sampled 180 days after TCRalphabeta/CD19-depleted stem cell transplant. The CDR3 DNA reads TGTGCCAGCAGCTTTGGCGGAGGGGGGACTGGCTACACCTTC. Translation: CASSFGGGGTGYTF.